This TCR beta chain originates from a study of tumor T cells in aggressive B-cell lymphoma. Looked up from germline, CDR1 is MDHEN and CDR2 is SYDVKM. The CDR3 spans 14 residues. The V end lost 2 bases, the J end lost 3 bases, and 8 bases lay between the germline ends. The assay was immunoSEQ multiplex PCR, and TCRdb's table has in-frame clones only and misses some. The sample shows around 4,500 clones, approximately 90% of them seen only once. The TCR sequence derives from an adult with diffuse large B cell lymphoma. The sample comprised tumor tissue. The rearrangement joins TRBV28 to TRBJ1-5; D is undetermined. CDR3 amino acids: CASSLGRYNQPQHF. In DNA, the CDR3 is TGTGCCAGCAGTTTAGGCAGATACAATCAGCCCCAGCATTTT.